This entry lists 26 T cell receptor beta chains sequenced from one sample in a study of Ad26.COV2.S vaccination and SARS-CoV-2 variants. Sequenced by immunoSEQ multiplex PCR; TCRdb stores in-frame clones only, minus some. The profile shows about 680,000 clones, 89% of them singletons. Noted treatment: about 20 received Ad26.COV2.S at low or high dose, single or two shots; several received placebo; per-sample allocation not given. Collection of samples fell on day 63 after the first vaccine or placebo injection. The material was peripheral blood, obtained in a trial of Ad26.COV2.S vaccine versus placebo. All receptors come from a person between 18 and 65 years old who received the Ad26.COV2.S COVID-19 vaccine or a placebo.

The chain has TRBV7-2 and TRBJ1-5; possible D gene TRBD1, 5 bases. Germline V lookup: CDR1 SGHTA, CDR2 FQGNSA. Trimming left V 5 bases short and J 6 bases short, with 14 bases between. The CDR3 sequence is 14 residues long. CDR3 DNA: TGTGCCAGCAGCCTACTCCAGGGAGGTCAGCCCCAGCATTTT. It yields the protein CASSLLQGGQPQHF. The complete variable domain, with remaining parts taken from reference TRBV7-2 and TRBJ1-5, reads GAGVSQSPSNKVTEKGKDVELRCDPISGHTALYWYRQSLGQGLEFLIYFQGNSAPDKSGLPSDRFSAERTGGSVSTLTIQRTQQEDSAVYLCASSLLQGGQPQHFGDGTRLSIL.

The count of this clone is one. This chain uses TRBV6-6 with TRBJ1-4; 8 bases map to TRBD1. Germline CDR1 reads MNHNY; CDR2 reads SVGAGI (reference sequence). With 7 bases clipped from V and 8 bases from J, the junction kept 9 bases outside the gene matches. The CDR3 contains 14 residues. Here the CDR3 DNA reads TGTGCCAGCAACGCGCAGGGGGCTGGAGAAAAACTGTTTTTT. Protein: CASNAQGAGEKLFF.

The count of this clone is one. Distinct nucleotide sequences in the sample also encode this CDR3. V usage is TRBV6-5 and J usage is TRBJ1-1; D gene uncertain. The V and J ends lost 5 bases and 1 base respectively, with 8 bases between them. Germline CDR1 reads MNHEY; CDR2 reads SVGAGI. The CDR3 is made up of 13 amino acids. The CDR3 nucleotides read TGTGCCAGCAGTCTCACAGCGAACACTGAAGCTTTCTTT. As protein: CASSLTANTEAFF.

This chain links TRBV6-4 with TRBJ2-2; tentative D call: TRBD1 (6 bases). Germline V gives CDR1 MRHNA, CDR2 SNTAGT. Trimming stripped 6 bases from V and 0 bases from J, with 8 bases between. The length of the CDR3 is 14 residues. The CDR3 loop is CASSTGPNTGELFF. The CDR3 nucleotides are TGTGCCAGCAGCACAGGGCCGAACACCGGGGAGCTGTTTTTT.

The chain combines TRBV12-3 or TRBV12-4 with TRBJ2-1; 8 nucleotides agree with TRBD1. The V gene end was trimmed by 6 bases and the J gene end by 10 bases; junction bases not matched to a gene: 5. The length of the CDR3 is 12 residues. This CDR3 is CASSQGAGEQFF. The CDR3 DNA is TGTGCCAGCAGCCAGGGGGCAGGGGAGCAGTTCTTC.

This chain's CDR3 is CASSYGQQETQYF. The CDR3, as DNA: TGTGCCAGCAGCTATGGACAGCAAGAGACCCAGTACTTC. This chain connects TRBV13 to TRBJ2-5, with D tentatively TRBD1 (6 bases). Looked up from germline, CDR1 is PRHDT and CDR2 is FYEKMQ (reference sequence). Trimming shortened V by 4 bases and J by 2 bases, and 8 bases separated the two germline ends. The CDR3 extends over 13 amino acids.

The table lists this clone with a few counts. J is TRBJ1-1 and V is TRBV19, with D unresolved. The CDR3 totals 14 residues. The V and J ends lost 7 bases and 6 bases respectively, with 18 bases between them. The V gene's germline CDR1 is LNHDA and CDR2 SQIVND (reference sequence). The CDR3 region is CASTSPDGEAEAFF. The CDR3 bases are TGTGCCAGTACCTCGCCGGATGGGGAGGCTGAAGCTTTCTTT.

As concerns this clone: This sample also contains other DNA sequences that code for the same CDR3. This rearrangement joins TRBV3-1 (or the pseudogene TRBV3-2) to TRBJ2-5; the D gene is possibly TRBD2 (6 bases). Germline loops: CDR1 LGHDT, CDR2 YNNKEL (reference sequence). CDR3 length: 14 amino acids. V was shortened by 4 bases and J by 1 base, with 10 bases between the two germline ends. CDR3 DNA: TGTGCCAGCAGCCCGACCGGGGGCCAAGAGACCCAGTACTTC. Its protein is CASSPTGGQETQYF.

This clone appeared once. The chain recombines TRBV19 with TRBJ1-1; no clear D gene. CDR3 length equals 15 residues. Trimming stripped 4 bases from V and 1 base from J, with 13 bases between. The germline V gene encodes CDR1 LNHDA and CDR2 SQIVND (reference sequence). CDR3 amino acids: CASSNLEGRNTEAFF. As DNA, the CDR3 is TGTGCCAGTAGTAACCTCGAGGGAAGGAACACTGAAGCTTTCTTT. Full variable domain (missing parts from reference TRBV19 and TRBJ1-1): DGGITQSPKYLFRKEGQNVTLSCEQNLNHDAMYWYRQDPGQGLRLIYYSQIVNDFQKGDIAEGYSVSREKKESFPLTVTSAQKNPTAFYLCASSNLEGRNTEAFFGQGTRLTVV.

The chain recombines TRBV11-1 with TRBJ2-5; 8 bases fit TRBD2. CDR3 length: 15 residues. In germline, CDR1 is SGHAT, CDR2 FQDESV (reference sequence). V trimming: 4 bases; J trimming: 5 bases; junction bases outside the gene matches: 9. The CDR3 coding sequence is TGTGCCAGCAGCTACGCGGCGGGGGGTAGGGAGACCCAGTACTTC. It specifies CASSYAAGGRETQYF.

The chain has TRBV6-6 and TRBJ2-2; 7 bases are a match to TRBD2. This CDR3 has 17 amino acids. CDR1 is MNHNY, CDR2 SVGAGI, per germline (reference sequence). With 5 bases clipped from V and 6 bases from J, the junction kept 15 bases outside the gene matches. In DNA, the CDR3 is TGTGCCAGCAGTCGGTCGTACGTCCAGGGAGGGCCCGGGGAGCTGTTTTTT. Amino acids: CASSRSYVQGGPGELFF.

The chain uses TRBV18 and TRBJ1-1; D unresolved. Germline lookup yields CDR1 KGHSH and CDR2 LQKENI. V shed 0 bases and J shed 0 bases, with 11 bases lying between them. This CDR3 is built from 16 residues. CDR3 region: CASSPPGSLMNTEAFF. The CDR3 DNA follows: TGTGCCAGCTCACCACCCGGGAGTCTCATGAACACTGAAGCTTTCTTT.

The V and J genes are TRBV10-3 and TRBJ2-3, with D possibly TRBD2 on 5 matching bases. The CDR3 covers 15 residues. The ends were cut back, 5 bases at V and 6 bases at J, with 18 bases in the middle. Germline lookup yields CDR1 ENHRY and CDR2 SYGVKD. The CDR3 nucleotides are TGTGCCATCAGTACACGGGAACCAATATCGGATACGCAGTATTTT. Residues: CAISTREPISDTQYF.

This sequence joins TRBV18 and TRBJ2-5, with D maybe TRBD2 (6 bases). V lost 3 bases and J 0 bases, leaving 11 bases between the germline ends. The CDR3 loop spans 15 amino acids. The V gene's germline CDR1 is KGHSH and CDR2 LQKENI. CDR3 region: CASSPPGTYQETQYF. CDR3 in DNA: TGTGCCAGCTCACCCCCCGGGACTTACCAAGAGACCCAGTACTTC. Combining the CDR3 with reference TRBV18 and TRBJ2-5 gives the whole variable domain NAGVMQNPRHLVRRRGQEARLRCSPMKGHSHVYWYRQLPEEGLKFMVYLQKENIIDESGMPKERFSAEFPKEGPSILRIQQVVRGDSAAYFCASSPPGTYQETQYFGPGTRLLVL.

This sequence joins TRBV3-1 (or the pseudogene TRBV3-2) and TRBJ2-2, with a weak D call TRBD2 (5 bases). CDR3 length equals 15 residues. V lost 4 bases and J 2 bases, leaving 11 bases between the germline ends. In germline, CDR1 is LGHDT, CDR2 YNNKEL (reference sequence). The CDR3 DNA is TGTGCCAGCAGCCGGGTAGCGAGTAACACCGGGGAGCTGTTTTTT. It is translated as CASSRVASNTGELFF.

This rearrangement joins TRBV2 to TRBJ2-5; D remains unclear. CDR1 is SNHLY, CDR2 FYNNEI, per germline. CDR3 length equals 12 residues. V dropped 8 bases and J dropped 5 bases, with 12 bases sitting between them. The CDR3 DNA reads TGTGCCAGCTCCGGCGTCCGGGAGACCCAGTACTTC. As protein: CASSGVRETQYF. Full variable domain (remainder filled in from reference TRBV2 and TRBJ2-5): EPEVTQTPSHQVTQMGQEVILRCVPISNHLYFYWYRQILGQKVEFLVSFYNNEISEKSEIFDDQFSVERPDGSNFTLKIRSTKLEDSAMYFCASSGVRETQYFGPGTRLLVL.

The rearrangement links TRBV3-1 (or the pseudogene TRBV3-2) to TRBJ1-2; 9 nucleotides agree with TRBD1. The CDR3 covers 16 residues. The trim removed 8 bases at V and 0 bases at J, leaving 10 bases unmatched. Looked up from germline, CDR1 is LGHDT and CDR2 is YNNKEL (reference sequence). CDR3 sequence (DNA): TGTGCCAGCGGCTCACAGGGGGCGACCCCTAACTATGGCTACACCTTC. Its translation is CASGSQGATPNYGYTF.

The chain links TRBV18 to TRBJ1-4; 9 bases match TRBD1. J was trimmed by 8 bases and V by 2 bases; bases with no gene match: 6. CDR3 length: 15 residues. Germline CDR1 is KGHSH and CDR2 is LQKENI. CDR3 DNA sequence: TGTGCCAGCTCACCAGAAGGGGACAGGGTAGAAAAACTGTTTTTT. Its translation: CASSPEGDRVEKLFF.

The chain links TRBV7-2 to TRBJ2-4; TRBD1 agrees at 10 bases. Germline V CDR1 and CDR2: SGHTA, FQGNSA. V gave up 3 bases and J gave up 2 bases; unmatched junction bases: 13. The CDR3 length is 19 residues. The CDR3 coding sequence is TGTGCCAGCAGCTTCTTCTTCCTTGGACAGGGGGAGTCCAAAAACATTCAGTACTTC. Amino acids: CASSFFFLGQGESKNIQYF.

The genes are TRBV18 and TRBJ2-2; D possibly corresponds to TRBD1 (7 bases). V lost 2 bases to trimming and J lost 2 bases, with 15 bases between them. Germline loops: CDR1 KGHSH, CDR2 LQKENI. This CDR3 comprises 17 residues. CDR3 sequence reads: CASSPGGTAFNTGELFF. In nucleotides, the CDR3 is TGTGCCAGCTCACCAGGGGGGACAGCCTTCAACACCGGGGAGCTGTTTTTT.

This chain connects TRBV5-4 to TRBJ2-5; TRBD1 matches 11 bases. Germline values: CDR1 SGHNT, CDR2 YYREEE (reference sequence). The CDR3 is 16 amino acids. J was trimmed by 4 bases and V by 3 bases; bases with no gene match: 8. In DNA, the CDR3 is TGTGCCAGCAGCTCTACAGGACAGGGGGCGGGAGAGACCCAGTACTTC. Protein sequence: CASSSTGQGAGETQYF.

Comment on this clone: At the DNA level, this CDR3 is encoded by other sequences in the same sample as well. V usage is TRBV18 and J usage is TRBJ1-1; D is possibly TRBD1 (5 bases). The V end lost 0 bases, the J end lost 8 bases, and 10 bases lay between the germline ends. The CDR3 is made up of 13 amino acids. Germline CDR1 is KGHSH and CDR2 is LQKENI. CDR3: CASSPPPGAEAFF. The DNA of the CDR3 is TGTGCCAGCTCACCACCGCCCGGGGCAGAAGCTTTCTTT.

The chain uses TRBV30 and TRBJ1-6, with 9 nucleotides matching TRBD1. J gave up 8 bases and V 3 bases, and 8 bases lay outside the gene matches. This CDR3 contains 15 residues. Per the germline V gene, CDR1 is GTSNPN and CDR2 is SVGIG (reference sequence). In DNA, the CDR3 is TGTGCCTGGAGCGCCGGGACAGGGTATGATTCACCCCTCCACTTT. Protein product: CAWSAGTGYDSPLHF.

This clone was recorded only once. The chain recombines TRBV7-9 with TRBJ2-1, with 8 bases aligning to TRBD1. The CDR3 runs 18 residues. V lost 3 bases and J lost 5; bases outside the gene matches: 15. Germline V CDR1 and CDR2: SEHNR, FQNEAQ (reference sequence). DNA for the CDR3: TGTGCCAGCAGCTTGTACTCCGGGACAGGACGGCTGAACAATGAGCAGTTCTTC. It codes for CASSLYSGTGRLNNEQFF. The full variable domain, with the rest looked up from reference TRBV7-9 and TRBJ2-1, is DTGVSQNPRHKITKRGQNVTFRCDPISEHNRLYWYRQTLGQGPEFLTYFQNEAQLEKSRLLSDRFSAERPKGSFSTLEIQRTEQGDSAMYLCASSLYSGTGRLNNEQFFGPGTRLTVL.

V and J are TRBV6-2 or TRBV6-3 and TRBJ1-2, with D hard to call. The CDR3 extends over 13 amino acids. CDR1 and CDR2 from the germline V gene are MNHEY and SVGEGT. The V gene lost 4 bases and the J gene lost 5 bases, with 11 bases spanning the gap. CDR3 amino acids: CASSWETIYGYTF. CDR3 nucleotide sequence: TGTGCCAGCAGTTGGGAGACTATTTATGGCTACACCTTC.

This chain joins TRBV27 and TRBJ1-2, with D unclear. V dropped 5 bases and J dropped 4 bases, with 11 bases sitting between them. The CDR3 loop spans 13 amino acids. The germline CDR1 and CDR2 sequences are MNHEY and SMNVEV (reference sequence). The CDR3 sequence is CASSQDGSYGYTF. The CDR3 coding sequence is TGTGCCAGCAGTCAGGACGGGAGCTATGGCTACACCTTC.